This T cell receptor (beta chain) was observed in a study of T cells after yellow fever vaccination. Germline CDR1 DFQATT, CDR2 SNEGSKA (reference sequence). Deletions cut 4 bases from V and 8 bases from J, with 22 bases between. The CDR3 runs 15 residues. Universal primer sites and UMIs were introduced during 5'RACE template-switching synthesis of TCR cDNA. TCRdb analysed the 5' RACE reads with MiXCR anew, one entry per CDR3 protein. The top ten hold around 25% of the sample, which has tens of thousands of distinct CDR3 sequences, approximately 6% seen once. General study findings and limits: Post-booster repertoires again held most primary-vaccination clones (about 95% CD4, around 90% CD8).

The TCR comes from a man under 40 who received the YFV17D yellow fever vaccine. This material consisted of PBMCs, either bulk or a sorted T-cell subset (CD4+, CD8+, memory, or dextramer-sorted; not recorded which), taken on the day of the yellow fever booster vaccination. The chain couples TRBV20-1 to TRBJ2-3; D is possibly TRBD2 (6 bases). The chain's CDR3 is CSANPAGPSSGTQYF. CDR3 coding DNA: TGCAGTGCTAACCCCGCGGGACCTTCCTCCGGTACGCAGTATTTT.